This TCR beta chain was profiled in a study of identical twins. The study's findings and limits: Insertion counts were lower in abundant cord blood beta clonotypes, a trend that memory repertoires did not show.

One entry per CDR3 protein results from TCRdb running MiXCR on the 5' RACE reads. The data show over 600,000 distinct CDR3 sequences, about 20% seen once. The CDR3 extends over 11 amino acids. Germline loops: CDR1 SQVTM, CDR2 ANQGSEA. Trimming left V 7 bases short and J 6 bases short, with 13 bases between. Notes on this clonotype: Antigen: not known.

This sample also belongs to another study, concerning T cells expressing NK-cell markers. That work states: Among a handful of donors, these clonotypes also ranked first in the CD3+CD56-NKG2C+ fraction.

The source material was PBMCs. This clonotype originated in a woman between 18 and 29 years old in good health. The rearrangement joins TRBV29-1 to TRBJ2-7, with D perhaps TRBD1 or TRBD2 (5 bases each). In DNA form, the CDR3 reads TGCAGCGCCGGGGCCTTTCGCGAGCAGTACTTC. It translates to CSAGAFREQYF.